A selection of T cell receptor beta chains follows, all from one sample in a study of blood T cell repertoires in COVID-19. Profiling relied on immunoSEQ multiplex PCR, and the TCRdb table lists in-frame clones only, not all of them. The table includes roughly 350,000 clones, 88% detected once. Sequencing was performed on peripheral blood. The receptors were gathered from a woman in her 70s with COVID-19, enrolled during active disease. CDR3s include the opening cysteine and the closing phenylalanine or tryptophan. A D gene is named only where the DNA matches it firmly. Clone size is not always given. Where it is, it says once, few, many or a class for expanded clones.

TRBV18	TRBJ2-3	.	.	TGTGCCAGCTCACTTGGACTCGATGAGGATACGCAGTATTTT	CASSLGLDEDTQYF
TRBV29-1	TRBJ2-5	TRBD2	.	TGCAGCGTTGACGGGGGGCAAGAGACCCAGTACTTC	CSVDGGQETQYF
TRBV6-5	TRBJ1-2	.	.	TGTGCCAGCAGTTACTCCGCGTGGGGCCGGTATGGCTACACCTTC	CASSYSAWGRYGYTF
TRBV6-5	TRBJ1-3	.	.	TGTGCCAGCAGTTACTCCAGGGTTCGAACGGGAAACACCATATATTTT	CASSYSRVRTGNTIYF
TRBV11-2	TRBJ1-5	TRBD1	.	TGTGCCAGCAGCTCCGGGACAGGAAATAGCAATCAGCCCCAGCATTTT	CASSSGTGNSNQPQHF
TRBV3-1/TRBV3-2	TRBJ2-7	.	once	TGTGCCAGCAGCCAAGTTTCTTCCAGCTCCTACGAGCAGTACTTC	CASSQVSSSSYEQYF
TRBV11-2	TRBJ2-7	TRBD1	.	TGTGCCAGCAGCTCCGGACAGGGGGACGAGCAGTACTTC	CASSSGQGDEQYF
TRBV5-1	TRBJ1-1	TRBD1	.	TGCGCCAGCAGCTGGGGGACAGACACTGAAGCTTTCTTT	CASSWGTDTEAFF
TRBV19	TRBJ2-7	.	.	TGTGCCAGTAGTACGACTAGTTTCGACGAGCAGTACTTC	CASSTTSFDEQYF
TRBV7-9	TRBJ2-3	.	.	TGTGCCAGCAGCCTGGGACAACTCCTCAGCACAGATACGCAGTATTTT	CASSLGQLLSTDTQYF
TRBV28	TRBJ1-2	.	.	TGTGCCAGCAGTTCCCTGACAGGAAACTATGGCTACACCTTC	CASSSLTGNYGYTF
TRBV5-5	TRBJ1-6	TRBD1	.	TGTGCCAGCAGCTTGGTCAGCAGGGGGACTTATTCACCCCTCCACTTT	CASSLVSRGTYSPLHF
TRBV30	TRBJ2-2	.	.	TGTGCCTGGAGTGTATATGGGAGCGGGGAGCTGTTTTTT	CAWSVYGSGELFF
TRBV18	TRBJ2-1	TRBD2	.	TGTGCCAGCTCACTTGGGACTAGCGGGGGGTCCGGTGAGCAGTTCTTC	CASSLGTSGGSGEQFF
TRBV9	TRBJ2-3	.	.	TGTGCCAGCACGTTGGCGGGGTCCCTCACAGATACGCAGTATTTT	CASTLAGSLTDTQYF
TRBV9	TRBJ1-4	TRBD1	.	TGTGCCAGCAGCGTAGACGGGACAGGGAATGAAAAACTGTTTTTT	CASSVDGTGNEKLFF
TRBV6-1	TRBJ1-5	.	.	TGTGCCAGCAGTGAACAGGCCGTTAGCAATCAGCCCCAGCATTTT	CASSEQAVSNQPQHF
TRBV4-1	TRBJ2-3	.	few	TGCGCCAGCAGCCAAGTGTGGTCGCGGGCCCGAGGCACAGATACGCAGTATTTT	CASSQVWSRARGTDTQYF
TRBV9	TRBJ2-5	.	.	TGTGCCAGCAGCGTAGCCGGTTTCGGAGAGACCCAGTACTTC	CASSVAGFGETQYF
TRBV7-3	TRBJ2-2	TRBD2	.	TGTGCCAGCACCCCCGGCCTGGCGGGGGTCGCTTGGGACACCGGGGAGCTGTTTTTT	CASTPGLAGVAWDTGELFF
TRBV11-2	TRBJ2-3	TRBD1	.	TGTGCCAGCAGCCGAAACGGACAGGGCACAGATACGCAGTATTTT	CASSRNGQGTDTQYF
TRBV10-1	TRBJ1-1	TRBD1	.	TGCGCCAGCAGTTCCTCCGGGACAGGGTGGGCTGAAGCTTTCTTT	CASSSSGTGWAEAFF